Listed here are 5 T cell receptor beta chains from one sample, sequenced in a study of response to subunit inactivated influenza vaccine. From the RT-PCR reads, TCRdb called clonotypes with MiXCR, one entry per CDR3 protein. The table records more than 450,000 distinct CDR3 sequences, approximately 11% of them present only once. The same data also contributed to another study, on T cells expressing NK-cell markers. That report adds: Libraries used 5'RACE template switching adding universal primer site and UMIs.

Sequencing was performed on PBMCs from blood, taken on the day of vaccination. These receptor sequences come from a man aged 45 to 65 who received an inactivated influenza vaccine.

This clonotype was seen only a few times. CDR3: CASSHGGSFYNEQFF. The CDR3 nucleotides are TGTGCCAGCAGTCACGGGGGTAGTTTCTACAATGAGCAGTTCTTC. The chain is built from TRBV28 and TRBJ2-1; possibly TRBD2 for D (6 bases). The germline CDR1 and CDR2 sequences are MDHEN and SYDVKM. V was cut by 5 bases and J by 3 bases, with 14 bases left in between. The CDR3 loop spans 15 amino acids. The whole variable domain, filled in from reference TRBV28 and TRBJ2-1, reads DVKVTQSSRYLVKRTGEKVFLECVQDMDHENMFWYRQDPGLGLRLIYFSYDVKMKEKGDIPEGYSVSREKKERFSLILESASTNQTSMYLCASSHGGSFYNEQFFGPGTRLTVL.

In the case of this clonotype: A much more abundant neighbour one base away suggests this may be a read error. J is TRBJ1-1 and V is TRBV5-1; weak D call: TRBD1 (6 bases). CDR1 and CDR2 (germline): SGHRS, YFSETQ. Trimming took 4 bases from V and 3 from J, leaving 13 bases between them. The CDR3 totals 14 residues. CDR3 region: CASSINRDHTEAFF. The CDR3 coding sequence is TGCGCCAGCAGCATAAACAGGGACCACACTGAAGCTTTCTTT. The whole variable domain, remainder taken from reference TRBV5-1 and TRBJ1-1, is KAGVTQTPRYLIKTRGQQVTLSCSPISGHRSVSWYQQTPGQGLQFLFEYFSETQRNKGNFPGRFSGRQFSNSRSEMNVSTLELGDSALYLCASSINRDHTEAFFGQGTRLTVV.

The genes are TRBV28 and TRBJ2-7, with 9 bases lining up with TRBD1. Trimming removed 5 bases from V and 6 bases from J; junction bases left unmatched: 11. Germline V lookup: CDR1 MDHEN, CDR2 SYDVKM. The CDR3 has 15 residues. In DNA, the CDR3 is TGTGCCAGCAGTCCCACAGGGACAGGGTATTCCGAGCAGTACTTC. This codes for CASSPTGTGYSEQYF.

In its sample, this clonotype was seen many times. This chain uses TRBV12-3 or TRBV12-4 with TRBJ1-4; TRBD1 is a possible D gene (5 bases). CDR3 length: 13 residues. The ends were cut back, 3 bases at V and 8 bases at J, with 10 bases in the middle. Here the CDR3 DNA reads TGTGCCAGCAGTTTCAGGGTTGAAGAAAAACTGTTTTTT. Protein sequence: CASSFRVEEKLFF.

This clonotype showed up just a few times. The rearrangement joins TRBV11-3 to TRBJ2-3; D is unresolved. The CDR3 runs 15 residues. The ends were cut back, 4 bases at V and 3 bases at J, with 14 bases in the middle. The germline gives CDR1 SGHNT, CDR2 YENEEA. The CDR3 here is CASSSTGIRTDTQYF. The CDR3, as DNA: TGTGCCAGCAGCTCGACGGGTATTAGAACAGATACGCAGTATTTT.